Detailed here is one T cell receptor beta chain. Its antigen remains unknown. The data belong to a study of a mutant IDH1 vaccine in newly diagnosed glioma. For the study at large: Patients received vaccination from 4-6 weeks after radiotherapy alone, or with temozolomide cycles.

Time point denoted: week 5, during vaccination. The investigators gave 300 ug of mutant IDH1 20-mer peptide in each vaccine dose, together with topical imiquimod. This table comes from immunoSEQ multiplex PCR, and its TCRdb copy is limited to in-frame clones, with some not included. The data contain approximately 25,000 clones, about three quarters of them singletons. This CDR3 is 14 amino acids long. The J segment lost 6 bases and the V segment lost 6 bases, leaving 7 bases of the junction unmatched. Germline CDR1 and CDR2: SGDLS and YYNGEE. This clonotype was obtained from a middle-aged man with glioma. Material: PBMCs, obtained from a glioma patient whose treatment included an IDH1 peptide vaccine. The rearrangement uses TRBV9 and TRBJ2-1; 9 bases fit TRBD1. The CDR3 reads CASNTGTGLNEQFF. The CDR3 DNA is TGTGCCAGCAATACCGGGACAGGGCTCAATGAGCAGTTCTTC.